This T cell receptor beta chain was identified during a study of early T cells in non-severe SARS-CoV-2 infection. About the study: Sequencing of bulk RNA from unsorted whole blood was done, without chain pairing.

Germline V CDR1 and CDR2: ENHRY, SYGVKD. CDR3 length: 14 amino acids. V lost 3 bases and J 0 bases, leaving 6 bases between the germline ends. This clonotype came up a few times. Unique molecular identifiers were affixed to single, distinct cDNA molecules. TCRdb reanalysed the 5' RACE reads using MiXCR and keeps one entry per CDR3 protein. The sample contains about 99,000 distinct CDR3 sequences, 16% of which appear only once. Sequencing used whole blood. This receptor was taken from an adult who was a healthcare worker with PCR-confirmed SARS-CoV-2 infection or an uninfected control (not recorded which). This rearrangement joins TRBV10-3 to TRBJ1-5; D gene ambiguous. This chain's CDR3 is CAISDGYSNQPQHF. In DNA form, the CDR3 reads TGTGCCATCAGTGATGGGTATAGCAATCAGCCCCAGCATTTT.